A selection of T cell receptor beta chains follows, all from one sample in a study of cytomegalovirus exposure and HLA in healthy donors. TCRdb's copy holds only in-frame clones and misses some; the assay was immunoSEQ multiplex PCR. The sample consists of about 93,000 clones, around three quarters of them appearing once. Sequenced material: PBMCs. The receptors derive from a man in his thirties or forties in good health and CMV-seronegative. Each CDR3 is given with its conserved first and last residue. The D gene is left open where the match is weak. Clone size is given for some rows only: seen once, a few or many times, or a class if the clone is expanded.

D gene,clone size,J gene,V gene,CDR3 DNA,CDR3 protein
TRBD1,.,TRBJ2-1,TRBV5-1,TGCGCCAGCAGCCGGCACCGGGACAGGACTTACAATGAGCAGTTCTTC,CASSRHRDRTYNEQFF
.,.,TRBJ1-1,TRBV21-1,TGTGCCAGCCCTCCAGGGATTGGGGTGAACACTGAAGCTTTCTTT,CASPPGIGVNTEAFF
.,.,TRBJ2-7,TRBV14,TGTGCCAGCAGCCGGCAGGGCCCCTACGAGCAGTACTTC,CASSRQGPYEQYF
.,.,TRBJ1-2,TRBV10-3,TGTGCCCTAGACGGGGGTAACAAGGCCGGCTACACCTTC,CALDGGNKAGYTF
TRBD1,.,TRBJ2-2,TRBV19,TGTGCCAGTAGCCCCGAGACAGGGGATTTCACCGGGGAGCTGTTTTTT,CASSPETGDFTGELFF
TRBD1,.,TRBJ1-2,TRBV6-5,TGTGCCAGCAGTACTTGGACAGGGGAGAACTATGGCTACACCTTC,CASSTWTGENYGYTF
TRBD1,.,TRBJ1-1,TRBV2,TGTGCCAGCAGCCAATTGGGACAGGGGACGGAAGCTTTCTTT,CASSQLGQGTEAFF
TRBD1,.,TRBJ1-4,TRBV6-4,TGTGCCAGCAGTGACTCGACAGGGGGTAATGAAAAACTGTTTTTT,CASSDSTGGNEKLFF
.,.,TRBJ2-3,TRBV9,TGTGCCAGCAGCTTCACTAGTGGCACAGATACGCAGTATTTT,CASSFTSGTDTQYF
.,.,TRBJ2-5,TRBV5-1,TGCGCCAGCAGCTTGGCACAGACCCGCCGAGAGACCCAGTACTTC,CASSLAQTRRETQYF
.,.,TRBJ1-4,TRBV5-1,TGCGCCAGCACTTTGGGGGGAACTAATGAAAAACTGTTTTTT,CASTLGGTNEKLFF
TRBD1,.,TRBJ2-6,TRBV18,TGTGCCAGCTCACTCGGACAGGGCCTCTTAATTTCGAACGTCCTGACTTTC,CASSLGQGLLISNVLTF
.,.,TRBJ2-1,TRBV25-1,TGTGCCAGCAGTGGGCGCCGAATGGAGGGGTCAAGTGGGAATGAGCAGTTCTTC,CASSGRRMEGSSGNEQFF
.,.,TRBJ2-3,TRBV4-1,TGCGCCAGCAGGTTCTCTGGGGCTCCAAGCACAGATACGCAGTATTTT,CASRFSGAPSTDTQYF
.,.,TRBJ1-2,TRBV18,TGTGCCAGCTCACCCGATCCAGGGAACTATGGCTACACCTTC,CASSPDPGNYGYTF
.,once,TRBJ2-2,TRBV6-1,TGTGCCAGCAGTGCAGTCAGGCAGGGAGGTGGGGAGCTGTTTTTT,CASSAVRQGGGELFF
.,once,TRBJ2-3,TRBV7-8,TGTGCCAGCCTTAGAGACAGTTGGATCAGTGGTGATACGCAGTATTTT,CASLRDSWISGDTQYF
.,.,TRBJ1-1,TRBV2,TGTGCCAGCACTAAACAGCCGAACACTGAAGCTTTCTTT,CASTKQPNTEAFF
TRBD2,.,TRBJ2-1,TRBV9,TGTGCCAGCAGCCTTCTAGCGGGAGGGGGGGATGAGCAGTTCTTC,CASSLLAGGGDEQFF
TRBD2,.,TRBJ2-4,TRBV18,TGTGCCAGCTCACCACTAGCGGGAGGCTCCGGAGGTGCCAAAAACATTCAGTACTTC,CASSPLAGGSGGAKNIQYF
.,few,TRBJ1-1,TRBV25-1,TGTGCCAGCAGTGAATCCTACAGGGTAGAGAACACTGAAGCTTTCTTT,CASSESYRVENTEAFF
.,.,TRBJ2-3,TRBV28,TGTGCCAGCAGTTTTAGGGAGACCCTCGGTAAGGCAGATACGCAGTATTTT,CASSFRETLGKADTQYF
.,.,TRBJ1-2,TRBV4-3,TGCGCCAGCAGCCAAGATTCTACCAATTATGGCTACACCTTC,CASSQDSTNYGYTF
TRBD2,.,TRBJ2-7,TRBV10-3,TGTGCCATCAGTGGCGGGGGATCCTACGAGCAGTACTTC,CAISGGGSYEQYF
TRBD2,.,TRBJ2-1,TRBV5-4,TGTGCCAGCAGCACCCTAGCGGGTAACTACAATGAGCAGTTCTTC,CASSTLAGNYNEQFF
TRBD2,.,TRBJ2-5,TRBV4-1,TGCGCCAGCAGCCAACCTACTAGCGGGGGACGGGAGACCCAGTACTTC,CASSQPTSGGRETQYF
.,.,TRBJ2-7,TRBV5-1,TGCGCCAGCAGCCTGTCAGCGGTAGGAGGGCTCTCCTACGAGCAGTACTTC,CASSLSAVGGLSYEQYF
.,.,TRBJ1-6,TRBV9,TGTGCCAGCAGCGTAATGGAGGGGAATTCACCCCTCCACTTT,CASSVMEGNSPLHF